The clone carrying this TCR beta chain has a handful of counts. The source of the sample is a study of T-cell memory formation after mild COVID-19. In TCRdb, the 5' RACE reads were re-called with MiXCR into one record per CDR3 protein. The profile shows around 420,000 distinct CDR3 sequences, 20% to 30% of them singletons. With V trimmed by 3 bases and J by 7 bases, 8 bases remained unmatched. Germline CDR1 is KGHSH and CDR2 is LQKENI. This CDR3 region has 15 residues. The TCR was taken from an adult woman who had mild COVID-19 (a few samples of this study predate the infection). Cell type and time point are not known. This chain links TRBV18 with TRBJ2-1; TRBD2 matches 8 bases. Sequencing was performed on PBMCs or a T cell subset sorted from them (not recorded which). The CDR3 DNA reads as TGTGCCAGCTCACCGTCTGCGGGGGGACCTAATGAGCAGTTCTTC. Residues: CASSPSAGGPNEQFF.